This TCR beta chain was documented in a study of T cells in Graves' hyperthyroidism and ophthalmopathy. The study's findings and limits: The model's output predicted ophthalmopathy at a median of roughly seven months prior to onset.

Using RNA transcripts as the source, TCR beta CDR3 regions were amplified. In the first-round RT-PCR of the TCR CDR3, the HTBI primer set was used. TCRdb reanalysed the multiplex PCR reads using MiXCR and keeps one entry per CDR3 protein. The repertoire holds 500,000 to 750,000 distinct CDR3 sequences, with 14% as singletons. In its sample, this clonotype was seen many times. Its antigen is not identified. Sequencing used blood. The sequence came from a woman younger than 30 with Graves' ophthalmopathy.

The CDR3 DNA follows: TGTGCCAGCAGTTTAGGCGAAGGGGCAGGGGAGCAGTACTTC. Its protein product is CASSLGEGAGEQYF. The rearrangement uses TRBV6-1 and TRBJ2-7; D is perhaps TRBD1 (5 bases). Trimming removed 5 bases at V and 7 bases at J, with 18 bases between. Germline loops: CDR1 MNHNS, CDR2 SASEGT. The CDR3 runs to 14 residues.